The present entry profiles one TCR beta chain with its context. Its cognate antigen is unknown. Clones were read by immunoSEQ multiplex PCR, and TCRdb kept only the in-frame ones, dropping some. The sample lists about 180,000 clones; about 85% were seen once. These data come from a study of cytomegalovirus exposure and HLA in healthy donors. Overall study findings and caveats: High specificity and sensitivity for cytomegalovirus status were reported for the classifier.

The CDR3 is 11 amino acids. Trimming removed 6 bases at V and 11 bases at J, with 17 bases between. The germline V gene encodes CDR1 DFQATT and CDR2 SNEGSKA (reference sequence). V gene TRBV20-1 combines with J gene TRBJ2-7, with D maybe TRBD2 (5 bases). This sequence originates from a man younger than 30 in good health and CMV-seropositive. The source material was PBMCs. The CDR3 nucleotides are TGCAGTGCCCTATTTGGGTCCGGGGAGTACTTC. Translated, it gives CSALFGSGEYF.